Below are 20 T cell receptor beta chains sequenced from a single sample in a study of blood T cell repertoires in COVID-19. Clones were read by immunoSEQ multiplex PCR, and TCRdb kept only the in-frame ones, dropping some. Of under 200,000 clones in the sample, more than 65% were seen once. The specimen sequenced was PBMCs or T cells enriched from blood (not recorded which). Receptors were obtained from a man aged 45-65 years who had recovered from COVID-19.

The genes are TRBV5-1 and TRBJ1-4; D remains ambiguous. The V end was cut by 0 bases, the J end by 7 bases, with 16 bases between. The germline gives CDR1 SGHRS, CDR2 YFSETQ. There are 16 residues in the CDR3. CDR3 amino acids: CASSLAGSRYSEKLFF. CDR3 DNA sequence: TGCGCCAGCAGCTTGGCCGGGAGTCGGTACTCTGAAAAACTGTTTTTT.

The chain uses TRBV10-3 and TRBJ2-1; no reliable D call. The CDR3 is 15 residues long. V lost 3 bases, J lost 6 bases, and 15 bases lay in between. The germline gives CDR1 ENHRY, CDR2 SYGVKD. CDR3 region: CAISDSPVTGNEQFF. CDR3 sequence (DNA): TGTGCCATCAGTGACTCCCCGGTAACTGGCAATGAGCAGTTCTTC.

This clone is a singleton in its sample. This chain uses TRBV7-2 with TRBJ2-7; D is undetermined. Trimming took 7 bases from V and 1 from J, leaving 14 bases between them. CDR3 length equals 14 residues. Germline CDR1 is SGHTA and CDR2 is FQGNSA. The CDR3 loop is CASTKTRGSYEQYF. In DNA, the CDR3 is TGTGCCAGCACCAAGACCCGAGGATCCTACGAGCAGTACTTC.

The V and J genes are TRBV28 and TRBJ1-1; D remains ambiguous. Germline lookup yields CDR1 MDHEN and CDR2 SYDVKM. The germline V and J ends were trimmed by 8 bases and 1 base, with 8 bases remaining between them. The CDR3 covers 12 residues. The CDR3 nucleotides are TGTGCCAGCGGCGGGAAGAACACTGAAGCTTTCTTT. It translates to CASGGKNTEAFF.

The genes are TRBV11-2 and TRBJ1-2, with unresolved D. The V and J ends lost 3 bases and 13 bases respectively, with 18 bases between them. Germline CDR1 is SGHAT and CDR2 is FQNNGV. This CDR3 has 13 residues. The CDR3 is CASSFSSGSWATF. For the CDR3, the DNA is TGTGCCAGCAGCTTTTCTTCAGGCTCTTGGGCCACCTTC. The full variable domain, rest sourced from reference TRBV11-2 and TRBJ1-2, is EAGVAQSPRYKIIEKRQSVAFWCNPISGHATLYWYQQILGQGPKLLIQFQNNGVVDDSQLPKDRFSAERLKGVDSTLKIQPAKLEDSAVYLCASSFSSGSWATFGSGTRLTVV.

This clone occurred once. V is TRBV5-1 and J is TRBJ1-3, with 8 bases fitting TRBD1. Germline loops: CDR1 SGHRS, CDR2 YFSETQ. This CDR3 has 15 amino acids. The junction had 6 bases not matched to a gene; V was cut back by 5 bases and J by 2 bases. CDR3 sequence: CASRTDRGAGNTIYF. CDR3 coding DNA: TGCGCCAGCAGAACCGACAGGGGTGCTGGAAACACCATATATTTT.

The chain recombines TRBV13 with TRBJ2-7; D gene ambiguous. The V and J ends lost 1 base and 2 bases respectively, with 12 bases between them. The CDR3 consists of 15 residues. Germline V gene data show CDR1 as PRHDT and CDR2 as FYEKMQ (reference sequence). DNA for the CDR3: TGTGCCAGCAGCTTAGTGGGCACGAATACCTACGAGCAGTACTTC. Amino acid sequence: CASSLVGTNTYEQYF. Together with reference TRBV13 and TRBJ2-7, the CDR3 gives the full variable domain: AAGVIQSPRHLIKEKRETATLKCYPIPRHDTVYWYQQGPGQDPQFLISFYEKMQSDKGSIPDRFSAQQFSDYHSELNMSSLELGDSALYFCASSLVGTNTYEQYFGPGTRLTVT.

The genes are TRBV6-5 and TRBJ1-6; D might be TRBD1 (5 bases). CDR1 is MNHEY, CDR2 SVGAGI, per germline. Trimming removed 5 bases at V and 7 bases at J, with 12 bases between. The CDR3 covers 14 residues. CDR3 loop: CASSLGGVNSPLHF. In DNA form, the CDR3 reads TGTGCCAGCAGTCTGGGGGGTGTGAATTCACCCCTCCACTTT.

The chain carries TRBV27 and TRBJ1-2, with D maybe TRBD1 (5 bases). This CDR3 comprises 13 residues. The V end lost 4 bases, the J end lost 4 bases, and 10 bases lay between the germline ends. CDR1 and CDR2 (germline): MNHEY, SMNVEV (reference sequence). CDR3 residues: CASSSQGRYGYTF. CDR3 bases: TGTGCCAGCAGTTCCCAGGGCCGCTATGGCTACACCTTC.

The J gene is TRBJ2-1, the V gene TRBV21-1; TRBD1 is the table's D call and was not checked against the DNA. TRBV21-1 is described as a pseudogene. The length of the CDR3 is 14 residues. Written as DNA, the CDR3 is TGTGCCAGCAGCAAAGAGGTAGGGGAAAGTGAGCAGTTCTTC. Translating it yields CASSKEVGESEQFF.

The V call is TRBV21-1, the J call TRBJ2-1; the table's D call, TRBD1, was not checked against the DNA. TRBV21-1 is termed a pseudogene. This CDR3 has 18 residues. CDR3: CASSKLGQGAASYNEQFF. The DNA of the CDR3 is TGTGCCAGCAGCAAGTTAGGACAGGGGGCTGCCTCCTACAATGAGCAGTTCTTC.

J is TRBJ1-1 and V is TRBV19, with 7 bases lining up with TRBD1. Looked up from germline, CDR1 is LNHDA and CDR2 is SQIVND (reference sequence). V lost 5 bases and J lost 4; bases outside the gene matches: 10. This CDR3 region has 15 residues. The DNA for the CDR3 is TGTGCCAGTAGTCCGCAGGGGGTGGTAGGCACTGAAGCTTTCTTT. Amino acid sequence: CASSPQGVVGTEAFF.

The chain joins TRBV7-3 to TRBJ2-2; 7 nucleotides agree with TRBD2. Germline CDR1 SGHTA, CDR2 FQGTGA. This CDR3 has 16 residues. V trimming: 5 bases; J trimming: 7 bases; junction bases outside the gene matches: 13. The CDR3 DNA follows: TGTGCCAGCAGCCCGGGACTACGTTTGGGGGACGGGGAGCTGTTTTTT. Amino acid sequence: CASSPGLRLGDGELFF.

The chain uses TRBV2 and TRBJ1-4; D might be TRBD1 (5 bases). This CDR3 has 15 amino acids. Germline CDR1 and CDR2: SNHLY and FYNNEI. V dropped 1 base and J dropped 7 bases, with 13 bases sitting between them. In nucleotides, the CDR3 is TGTGCCAGCAGTGAAGAGAGGGGCGGGGGTGAAAAACTGTTTTTT. This gives the protein CASSEERGGGEKLFF.

The chain is built from TRBV3-1 (or the pseudogene TRBV3-2) and TRBJ2-1; TRBD1 agrees at 9 bases. CDR3 length: 12 residues. With V trimmed by 1 base and J by 12 bases, 1 base remained unmatched. Germline V CDR1 and CDR2: LGHDT, YNNKEL (reference sequence). The CDR3 protein is CASSQGDRVQFF. The DNA of the CDR3 is TGTGCCAGCAGCCAAGGGGACAGGGTGCAGTTCTTC.

J is TRBJ1-1 and V is TRBV24-1; TRBD1 agrees at 8 bases. Per germline, CDR1 KGHDR and CDR2 SFDVKD. The CDR3 is 15 amino acids. J was trimmed by 6 bases and V by 2 bases; bases with no gene match: 7. CDR3 sequence (DNA): TGTGCCACCAGTGATTCTCGACAGGGGAAAGCTGAAGCTTTCTTT. Amino acid sequence: CATSDSRQGKAEAFF.

Only one count was recorded for this clone. This sequence joins TRBV7-8 and TRBJ1-2, with 9 positions matching TRBD1. The CDR3 has 18 residues. Germline-derived CDR1 and CDR2 are SGHVS and FQNEAQ. V shed 7 bases, J shed 7 bases, and the junction held 22 bases outside the gene matches. The DNA of the CDR3 is TGTGCCAGCACAAAAACTTTTCCGGGACAGGGACTACTTTTTGGCTACACCTTC. Amino acids: CASTKTFPGQGLLFGYTF.

This clone was recorded a few times. The CDR3 protein is CASSMRGHPYEQYF. In DNA form, the CDR3 reads TGTGCCAGTAGTATGAGGGGGCACCCCTACGAGCAGTACTTC. This rearrangement joins TRBV19 to TRBJ2-7; 7 bases are shared with TRBD1. Trimming removed 3 bases from V and 2 bases from J; junction bases left unmatched: 4. The CDR3 contains 14 residues. Germline loops: CDR1 LNHDA, CDR2 SQIVND (reference sequence).

This chain uses TRBV11-2 with TRBJ2-3, with a tentative D call TRBD1 (6 bases). Germline values: CDR1 SGHAT, CDR2 FQNNGV. This CDR3 contains 15 residues. The V end was cut by 5 bases, the J end by 4 bases, with 16 bases between. CDR3 nucleotides: TGTGCCAGCAGCAACCACGCACAGGGCGCAGATACGCAGTATTTT. Its translation is CASSNHAQGADTQYF.

V is TRBV5-1 and J is TRBJ2-1; maybe TRBD1 (5 bases). Trimming cost V 2 bases and J 0 bases, with 9 bases left between them. Germline V gene data show CDR1 as SGHRS and CDR2 as YFSETQ. This CDR3 is built from 15 residues. CDR3 amino acids: CASSFREPSYNEQFF. For the CDR3, the DNA is TGCGCCAGCAGCTTCAGGGAACCCTCCTACAATGAGCAGTTCTTC.